This T cell receptor beta chain was captured by sequencing in a study of cytomegalovirus exposure and HLA in healthy donors. Background on the study: Sequencing of approximately 190 million T cells in an earlier analysis found more than 100 million unique TCR beta sequences.

Overall study results and limits: After further analysis at a later stage, 15,000 to 20,000 TCR beta sequences were associated with HLA alleles at 0.05 false discovery rate. Earlier results showed most TCR beta V segments being productive about 87% or about 30% of the time.

Trimming took 2 bases from V and 6 from J; bases not matched to a gene: 11. The CDR3 spans 16 residues. Germline CDR1 reads SGHTA; CDR2 reads FQGNSA. Comments on this clone: What it recognizes is unknown.

The PCR was carried out with 60 Vbeta primers and 13 Jbeta primers. The assay was immunoSEQ multiplex PCR, and TCRdb's table has in-frame clones only and misses some. The sample lists about 90,000 clones; roughly 80% were seen once. The receptor was isolated from a boy under 18 in good health and CMV-seronegative. Specimen: PBMCs. The J gene is TRBJ1-2, the V gene TRBV7-2, with 8 bases lining up with TRBD1. CDR3 sequence: CASSLSGQAPKDGYTF. CDR3 coding DNA: TGTGCCAGCAGCTTATCGGGACAGGCCCCAAAGGATGGCTACACCTTC.